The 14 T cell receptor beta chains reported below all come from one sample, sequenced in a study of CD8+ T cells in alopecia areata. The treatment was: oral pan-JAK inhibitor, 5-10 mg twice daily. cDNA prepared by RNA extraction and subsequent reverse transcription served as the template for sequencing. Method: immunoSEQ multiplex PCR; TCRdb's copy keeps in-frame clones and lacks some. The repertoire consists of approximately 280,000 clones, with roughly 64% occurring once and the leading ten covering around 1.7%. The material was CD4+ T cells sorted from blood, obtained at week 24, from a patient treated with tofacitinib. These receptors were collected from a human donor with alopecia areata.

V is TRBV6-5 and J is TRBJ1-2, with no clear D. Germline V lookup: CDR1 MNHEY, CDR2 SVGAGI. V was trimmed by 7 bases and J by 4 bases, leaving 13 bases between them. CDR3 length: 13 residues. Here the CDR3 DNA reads TGTGCCAGCACCCGAACGTTAGGCTATGGCTACACCTTC. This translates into CASTRTLGYGYTF.

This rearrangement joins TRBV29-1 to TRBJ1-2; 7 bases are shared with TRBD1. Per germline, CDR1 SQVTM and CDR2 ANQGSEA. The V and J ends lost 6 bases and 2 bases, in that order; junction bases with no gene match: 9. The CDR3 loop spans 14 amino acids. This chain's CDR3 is CSVSLGQLNYGYTF. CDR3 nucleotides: TGCAGCGTGTCCCTGGGACAGTTGAACTATGGCTACACCTTC.

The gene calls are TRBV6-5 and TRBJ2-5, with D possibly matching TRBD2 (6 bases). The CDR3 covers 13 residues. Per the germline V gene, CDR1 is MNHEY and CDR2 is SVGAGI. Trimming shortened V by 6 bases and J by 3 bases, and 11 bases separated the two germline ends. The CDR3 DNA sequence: TGTGCCAGCAGCCAGGTAGCGGAAGAGACCCAGTACTTC. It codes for CASSQVAEETQYF.

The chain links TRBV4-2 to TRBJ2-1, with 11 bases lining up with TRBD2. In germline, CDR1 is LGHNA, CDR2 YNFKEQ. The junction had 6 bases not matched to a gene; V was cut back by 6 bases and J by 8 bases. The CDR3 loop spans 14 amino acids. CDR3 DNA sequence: TGTGCCAGCAGGTTAGCGGGGGGGCCTGATGAGCAGTTCTTC. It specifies CASRLAGGPDEQFF.

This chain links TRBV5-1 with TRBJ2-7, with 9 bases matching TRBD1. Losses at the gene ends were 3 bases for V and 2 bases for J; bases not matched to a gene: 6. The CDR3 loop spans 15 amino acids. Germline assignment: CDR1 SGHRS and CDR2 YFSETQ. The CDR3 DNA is TGCGCCAGCAGCTCTGGGGACAGGGTCCCCTACGAGCAGTACTTC. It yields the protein CASSSGDRVPYEQYF.

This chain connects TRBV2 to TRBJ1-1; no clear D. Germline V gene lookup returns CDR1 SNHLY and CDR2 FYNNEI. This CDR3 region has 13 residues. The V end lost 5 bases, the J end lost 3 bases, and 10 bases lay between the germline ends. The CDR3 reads CASSTRRDTEAFF. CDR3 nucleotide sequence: TGTGCCAGCAGTACGAGGAGGGACACTGAAGCTTTCTTT.

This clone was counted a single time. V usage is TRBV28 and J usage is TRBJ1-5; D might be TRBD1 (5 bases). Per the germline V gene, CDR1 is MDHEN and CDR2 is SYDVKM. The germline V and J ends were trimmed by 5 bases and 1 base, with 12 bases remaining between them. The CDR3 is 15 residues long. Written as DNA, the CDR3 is TGTGCCAGCAGTGGGGGTGATCGCAGCAATCAGCCCCAGCATTTT. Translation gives CASSGGDRSNQPQHF.

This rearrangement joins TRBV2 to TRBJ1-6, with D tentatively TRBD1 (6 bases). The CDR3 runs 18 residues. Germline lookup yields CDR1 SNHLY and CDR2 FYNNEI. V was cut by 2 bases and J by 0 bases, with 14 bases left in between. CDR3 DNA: TGTGCCAGCAGTGAATTTTCAGGGGTCAGCTCCTATAATTCACCCCTCCACTTT. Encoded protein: CASSEFSGVSSYNSPLHF.

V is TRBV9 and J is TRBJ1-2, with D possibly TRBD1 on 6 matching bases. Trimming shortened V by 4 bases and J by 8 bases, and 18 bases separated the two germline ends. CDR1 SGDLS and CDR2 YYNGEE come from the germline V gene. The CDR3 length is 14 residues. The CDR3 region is CASSLSTGTDGYTF. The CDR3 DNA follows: TGTGCCAGCAGCCTTTCAACAGGGACGGACGGCTACACCTTC.

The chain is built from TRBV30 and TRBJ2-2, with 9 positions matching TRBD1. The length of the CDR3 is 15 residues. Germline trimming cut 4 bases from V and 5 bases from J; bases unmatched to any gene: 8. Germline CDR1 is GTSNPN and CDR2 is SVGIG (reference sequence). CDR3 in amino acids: CAWITGGVRTGELFF. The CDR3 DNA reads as TGTGCCTGGATAACAGGGGGCGTTAGGACCGGGGAGCTGTTTTTT.

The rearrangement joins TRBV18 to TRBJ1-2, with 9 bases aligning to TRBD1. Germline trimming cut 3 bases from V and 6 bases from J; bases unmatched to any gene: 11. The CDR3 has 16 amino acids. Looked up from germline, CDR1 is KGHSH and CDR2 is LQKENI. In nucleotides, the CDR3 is TGTGCCAGCTCACCCTTCCCGACAGGGGGTAAAGATGGCTACACCTTC. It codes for CASSPFPTGGKDGYTF.

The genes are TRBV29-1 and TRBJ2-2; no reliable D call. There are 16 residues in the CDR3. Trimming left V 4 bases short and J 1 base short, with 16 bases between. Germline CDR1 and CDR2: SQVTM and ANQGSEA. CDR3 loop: CSVVAAGRQNTGELFF. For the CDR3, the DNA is TGCAGCGTTGTTGCGGCAGGAAGGCAGAACACCGGGGAGCTGTTTTTT.

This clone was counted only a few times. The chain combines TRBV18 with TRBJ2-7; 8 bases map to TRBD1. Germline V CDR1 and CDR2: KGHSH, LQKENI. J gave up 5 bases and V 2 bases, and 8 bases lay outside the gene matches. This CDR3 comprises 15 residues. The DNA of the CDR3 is TGTGCCAGCTCACCAGGGGCGCAGGGGGCGAACGAGCAGTACTTC. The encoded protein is CASSPGAQGANEQYF.

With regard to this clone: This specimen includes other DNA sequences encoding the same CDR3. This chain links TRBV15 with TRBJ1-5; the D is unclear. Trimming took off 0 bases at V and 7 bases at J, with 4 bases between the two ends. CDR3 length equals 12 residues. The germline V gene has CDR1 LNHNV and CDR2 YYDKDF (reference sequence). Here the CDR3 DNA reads TGTGCCACCAGCAGAGACCTACAGCCCCAGCATTTT. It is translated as CATSRDLQPQHF.